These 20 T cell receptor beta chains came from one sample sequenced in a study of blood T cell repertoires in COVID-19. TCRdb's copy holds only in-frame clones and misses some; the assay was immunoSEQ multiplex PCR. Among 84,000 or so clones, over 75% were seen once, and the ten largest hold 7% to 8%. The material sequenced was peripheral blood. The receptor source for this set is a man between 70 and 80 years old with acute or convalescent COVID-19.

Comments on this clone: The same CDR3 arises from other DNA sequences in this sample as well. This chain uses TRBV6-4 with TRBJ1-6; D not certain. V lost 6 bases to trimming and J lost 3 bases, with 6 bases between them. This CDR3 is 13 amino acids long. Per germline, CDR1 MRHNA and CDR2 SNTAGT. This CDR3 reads CASRRDYNSPLHF. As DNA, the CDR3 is TGTGCCAGCAGACGGGACTATAATTCACCCCTCCACTTT.

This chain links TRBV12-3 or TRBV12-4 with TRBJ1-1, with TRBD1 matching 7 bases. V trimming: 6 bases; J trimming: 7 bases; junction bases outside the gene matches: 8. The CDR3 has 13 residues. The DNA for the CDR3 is TGTGCCAGCAGCTTCTTCCGGACAGGTGAAGCTTTCTTT. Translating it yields CASSFFRTGEAFF.

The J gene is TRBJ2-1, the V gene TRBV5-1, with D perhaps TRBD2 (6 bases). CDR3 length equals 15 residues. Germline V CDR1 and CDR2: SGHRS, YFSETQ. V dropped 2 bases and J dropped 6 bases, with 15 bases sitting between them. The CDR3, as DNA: TGCGCCAGCAGCTTAGGGACTCACCTCAGCAATGAGCAGTTCTTC. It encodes CASSLGTHLSNEQFF. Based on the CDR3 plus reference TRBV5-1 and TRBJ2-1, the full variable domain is KAGVTQTPRYLIKTRGQQVTLSCSPISGHRSVSWYQQTPGQGLQFLFEYFSETQRNKGNFPGRFSGRQFSNSRSEMNVSTLELGDSALYLCASSLGTHLSNEQFFGPGTRLTVL.

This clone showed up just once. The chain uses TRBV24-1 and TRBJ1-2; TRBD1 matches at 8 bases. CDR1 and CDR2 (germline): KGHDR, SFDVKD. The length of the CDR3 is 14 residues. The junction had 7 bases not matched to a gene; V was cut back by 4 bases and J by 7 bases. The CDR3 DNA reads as TGTGCCACCAGTGACAGGGGGCGCCCGGGTGGCTACACCTTC. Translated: CATSDRGRPGGYTF.

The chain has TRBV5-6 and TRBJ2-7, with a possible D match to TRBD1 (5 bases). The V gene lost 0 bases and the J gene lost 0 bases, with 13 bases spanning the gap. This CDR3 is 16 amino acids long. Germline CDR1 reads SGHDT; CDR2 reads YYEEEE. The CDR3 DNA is TGTGCCAGCAGCTTGGTATGGGGCGGATCCTCCTACGAGCAGTACTTC. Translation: CASSLVWGGSSYEQYF.

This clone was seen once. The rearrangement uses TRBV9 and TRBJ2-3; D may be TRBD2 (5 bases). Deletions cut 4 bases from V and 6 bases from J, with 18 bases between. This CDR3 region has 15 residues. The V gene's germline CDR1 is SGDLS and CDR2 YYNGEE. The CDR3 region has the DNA TGTGCCAGCAGCCCTACAACGGCGGGTTCTGATACGCAGTATTTT. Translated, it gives CASSPTTAGSDTQYF.

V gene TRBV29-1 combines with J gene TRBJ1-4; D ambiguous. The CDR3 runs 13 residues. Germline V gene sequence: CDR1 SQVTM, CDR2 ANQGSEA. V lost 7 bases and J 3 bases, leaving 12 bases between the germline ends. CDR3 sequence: CSAARGSNEKLFF. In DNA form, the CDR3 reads TGCAGCGCCGCCCGGGGTTCTAATGAAAAACTGTTTTTT. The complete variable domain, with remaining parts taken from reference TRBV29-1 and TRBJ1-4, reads SAVISQKPSRDICQRGTSLTIQCQVDSQVTMMFWYRQQPGQSLTLIATANQGSEATYESGFVIDKFPISRPNLTFSTLTVSNMSPEDSSIYLCSAARGSNEKLFFGSGTQLSVL.

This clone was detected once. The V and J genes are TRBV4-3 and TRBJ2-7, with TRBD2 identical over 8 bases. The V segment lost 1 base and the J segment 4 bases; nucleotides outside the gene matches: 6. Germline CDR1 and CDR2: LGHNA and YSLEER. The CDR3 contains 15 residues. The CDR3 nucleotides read TGCGCCAGCAGCCAAGCCACGGGAGGGCCGTACGAGCAGTACTTC. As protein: CASSQATGGPYEQYF.

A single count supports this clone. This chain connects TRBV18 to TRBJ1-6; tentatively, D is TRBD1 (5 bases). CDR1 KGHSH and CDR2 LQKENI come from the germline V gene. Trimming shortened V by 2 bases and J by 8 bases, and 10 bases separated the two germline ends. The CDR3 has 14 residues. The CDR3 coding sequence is TGTGCCAGCTCACCAAGTATCAGGGATTCACCCCTCCACTTT. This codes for CASSPSIRDSPLHF. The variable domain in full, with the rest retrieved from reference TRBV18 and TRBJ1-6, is NAGVMQNPRHLVRRRGQEARLRCSPMKGHSHVYWYRQLPEEGLKFMVYLQKENIIDESGMPKERFSAEFPKEGPSILRIQQVVRGDSAAYFCASSPSIRDSPLHFGNGTRLTVT.

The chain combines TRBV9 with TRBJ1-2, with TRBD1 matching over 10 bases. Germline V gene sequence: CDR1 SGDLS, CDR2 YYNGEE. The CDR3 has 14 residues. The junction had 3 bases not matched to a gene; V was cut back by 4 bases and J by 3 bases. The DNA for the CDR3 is TGTGCCAGCAGCATCGGGACAGGGGACTATGGCTACACCTTC. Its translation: CASSIGTGDYGYTF.

The CDR3 loop reads CAISDPGGTLVRSEQFF. CDR3 nucleotides: TGTGCCATCAGTGACCCTGGAGGGACGCTTGTCAGGAGTGAGCAGTTCTTC. The chain couples TRBV10-3 to TRBJ2-1; possible D gene TRBD2, 6 bases. Trimming removed 3 bases at V and 9 bases at J, with 24 bases between. The germline V gene has CDR1 ENHRY and CDR2 SYGVKD. The CDR3 runs 17 residues.

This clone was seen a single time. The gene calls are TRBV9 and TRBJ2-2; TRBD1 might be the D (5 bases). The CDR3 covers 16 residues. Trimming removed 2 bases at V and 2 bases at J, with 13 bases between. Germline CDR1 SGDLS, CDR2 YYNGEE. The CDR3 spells CASSVRQSANTGELFF. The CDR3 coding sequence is TGTGCCAGCAGCGTTAGACAGTCCGCAAACACCGGGGAGCTGTTTTTT.

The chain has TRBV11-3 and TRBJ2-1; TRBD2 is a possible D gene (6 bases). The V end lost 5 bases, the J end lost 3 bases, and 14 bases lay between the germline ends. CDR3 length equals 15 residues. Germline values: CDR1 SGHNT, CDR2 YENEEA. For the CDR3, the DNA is TGTGCCAGCAGCCGGTTCGGGGGAGGCTACAATGAGCAGTTCTTC. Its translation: CASSRFGGGYNEQFF.

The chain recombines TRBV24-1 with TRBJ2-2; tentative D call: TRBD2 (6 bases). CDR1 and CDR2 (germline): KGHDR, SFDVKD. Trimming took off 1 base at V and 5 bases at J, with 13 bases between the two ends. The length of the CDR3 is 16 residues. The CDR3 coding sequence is TGTGCCACCAGTGATTTTGCTAGCGACTTGACCGGGGAGCTGTTTTTT. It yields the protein CATSDFASDLTGELFF.

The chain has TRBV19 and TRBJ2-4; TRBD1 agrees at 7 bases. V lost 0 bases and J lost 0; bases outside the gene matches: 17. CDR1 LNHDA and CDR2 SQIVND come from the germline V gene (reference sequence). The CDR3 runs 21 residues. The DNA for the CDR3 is TGTGCCAGTAGTATAGATGGGTGTCGGCAGGGGGATCACCTAGCCAAAAACATTCAGTACTTC. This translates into CASSIDGCRQGDHLAKNIQYF.

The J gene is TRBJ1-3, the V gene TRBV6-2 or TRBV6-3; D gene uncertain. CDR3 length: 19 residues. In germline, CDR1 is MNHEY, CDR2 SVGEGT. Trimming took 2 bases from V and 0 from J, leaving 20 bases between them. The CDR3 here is CASSYVGDSRFYSGNTIYF. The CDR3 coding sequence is TGTGCCAGCAGTTACGTCGGAGACTCCCGCTTCTACTCTGGAAACACCATATATTTT.

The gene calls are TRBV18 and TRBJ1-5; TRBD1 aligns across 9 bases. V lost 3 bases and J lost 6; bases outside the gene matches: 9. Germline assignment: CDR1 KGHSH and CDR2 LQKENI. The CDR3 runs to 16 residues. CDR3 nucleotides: TGTGCCAGCTCACCTTCGACAGGGGGGGTCGGTCAGCCCCAGCATTTT. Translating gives CASSPSTGGVGQPQHF.

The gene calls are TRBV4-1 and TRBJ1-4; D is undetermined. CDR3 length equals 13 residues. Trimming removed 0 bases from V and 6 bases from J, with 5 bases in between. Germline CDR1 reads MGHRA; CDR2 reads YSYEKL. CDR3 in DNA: TGCGCCAGCAGCCAAGATCTAGATGAAAAACTGTTTTTT. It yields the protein CASSQDLDEKLFF.

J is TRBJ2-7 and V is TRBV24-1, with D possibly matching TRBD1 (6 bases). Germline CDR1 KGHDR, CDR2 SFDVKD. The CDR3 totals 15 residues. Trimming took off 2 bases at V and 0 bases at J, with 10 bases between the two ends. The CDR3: CATSDSQGPSYEQYF. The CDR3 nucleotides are TGTGCCACCAGTGATTCCCAGGGGCCCTCCTACGAGCAGTACTTC.

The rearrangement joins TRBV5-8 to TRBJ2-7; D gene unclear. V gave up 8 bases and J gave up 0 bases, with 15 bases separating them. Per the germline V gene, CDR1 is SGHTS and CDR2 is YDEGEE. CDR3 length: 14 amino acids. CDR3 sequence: CASARGQSSYEQYF. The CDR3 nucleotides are TGTGCCAGTGCCCGTGGGCAGTCCTCCTACGAGCAGTACTTC.